This T cell receptor (beta chain) was captured by sequencing in a study of blood T cell repertoires in COVID-19. Across the whole study: Samples representing acute and convalescent COVID-19 were sourced from the United States, Italy and Spain. Sources were T cells, B-cell-depleted T cells, or PBMCs; the material itself was cDNA or gDNA.

Authors' analysis steps: Reference gene primer amplification gave estimated nucleated cell counts. Profiling relied on immunoSEQ multiplex PCR, and the TCRdb table lists in-frame clones only, not all of them. D and trimming come from the DNA, and the V and J calls and clone size come from that table. Found here are around 97,000 clones, more than 70% of them singletons; the top ten hold 17%. There are 16 residues in the CDR3. Trimming left V 0 bases short and J 0 bases short, with 11 bases between. Germline CDR1 reads SGHDT; CDR2 reads YYEEEE. Sequenced input: peripheral blood. The source is a woman at least 80 years old in a cohort sampled during active COVID-19. The chain joins TRBV5-6 to TRBJ2-3, with D possibly TRBD2 on 7 matching bases. CDR3 protein: CASSLVGGLSTDTQYF. CDR3 DNA sequence: TGTGCCAGCAGCTTGGTGGGGGGGCTAAGCACAGATACGCAGTATTTT.